This is a list of T cell receptor beta chains from one sample in a study of blood T cell repertoires in COVID-19. Profiling relied on immunoSEQ multiplex PCR, and the TCRdb table lists in-frame clones only, not all of them. The sample carries 250,000 to 300,000 clones, 80% to 90% recorded once. What was sequenced was peripheral blood. These receptors all stem from a woman aged 30 to 39 with COVID-19, enrolled during active disease. Both conserved end residues are trimmed from each CDR3.

cdr3_aa,j_call,v_call
ASSHPGERGGCNEQF,TRBJ2-1,TRBV23-1
ASSLWATSTDTQY,TRBJ2-3,TRBV23-1
ASSSYSHEQF,TRBJ2-1,TRBV12-3/TRBV12-4
ASTTRAVYGYT,TRBJ1-2,TRBV2
ASSFQPPGTGYQETQY,TRBJ2-5,TRBV5-1
ASSGGLADSGELF,TRBJ2-2,TRBV2
ASSLNRDSQETQY,TRBJ2-5,TRBV27
ASSLSAGPNEQY,TRBJ2-7,TRBV5-5
AWSPQTTTDTQY,TRBJ2-3,TRBV30
ASSFRGPSGNTIY,TRBJ1-3,TRBV11-2
ATSRGPTGINEQY,TRBJ2-7,TRBV15
ASSLAGDSLNYGYT,TRBJ1-2,TRBV5-6
ASSEARGGEQY,TRBJ2-7,TRBV2
ASSRDRGYGYT,TRBJ1-2,TRBV12-3/TRBV12-4
ASSRVPGLYEQF,TRBJ2-1,TRBV19
ASSPNLGQATSGNTIY,TRBJ1-3,TRBV18
ASKLLGRTSTDTQY,TRBJ2-3,TRBV2
AISGIDAGRGSSYNEQF,TRBJ2-1,TRBV10-3